The rows below give T cell receptor beta chains drawn from one sample of a study of CD8+ T cells in alopecia areata. Libraries were prepared by immunoSEQ multiplex PCR; TCRdb keeps only in-frame clonotypes and omits some of them. The data show roughly 4,000 clones, roughly three quarters seen once. The input for sequencing was skin, taken at week 24, from a patient treated with tofacitinib. These receptors were obtained from a human donor with alopecia areata. Each CDR3 is given with its conserved first and last residue. Each record gives: J gene, V gene, D gene, clone size, CDR3 DNA, CDR3 protein. The D gene is left open where the match is weak. Clone size is stated in some rows and not others, as once, few, many or a class when expanded.

j_call: TRBJ2-2; v_call: TRBV11-2; d_call: .; clone_size: few; cdr3_nt: TGTGCCAGCAGCTTAGTGGGGGCGATCGCGAACACCGGGGAGCTGTTTTTT; cdr3_aa: CASSLVGAIANTGELFF
j_call: TRBJ2-3; v_call: TRBV5-4; d_call: TRBD2; clone_size: .; cdr3_nt: TGTGCCAGCAGAAGCGGACTAGCTTCGGCAACAGATACGCAGTATTTT; cdr3_aa: CASRSGLASATDTQYF
j_call: TRBJ2-5; v_call: TRBV5-4; d_call: .; clone_size: .; cdr3_nt: TGTGCCAGCAGCCGCGACCGGAAAGAGACCCAGTACTTC; cdr3_aa: CASSRDRKETQYF
j_call: TRBJ2-3; v_call: TRBV15; d_call: TRBD1; clone_size: .; cdr3_nt: TGTGCCACCAGTCAGGGACAGGGTGACACAGATACGCAGTATTTT; cdr3_aa: CATSQGQGDTDTQYF
j_call: TRBJ1-6; v_call: TRBV25-1; d_call: .; clone_size: .; cdr3_nt: TGTGCCAGCAGTGAATTCGGGGAAATCGTGGATTCACCCCTCCACTTT; cdr3_aa: CASSEFGEIVDSPLHF
j_call: TRBJ2-3; v_call: TRBV7-2; d_call: .; clone_size: .; cdr3_nt: TGTGCCAGCAGCCCGACAGGAGTCCTTTACACAGATACGCAGTATTTT; cdr3_aa: CASSPTGVLYTDTQYF
j_call: TRBJ2-7; v_call: TRBV29-1; d_call: .; clone_size: .; cdr3_nt: TGCAGCGTTGAAGATCCTAGAACTCCCGGACGGGAGCAGTACTTC; cdr3_aa: CSVEDPRTPGREQYF
j_call: TRBJ2-5; v_call: TRBV29-1; d_call: .; clone_size: .; cdr3_nt: TGCAGCGTTGTAGACAGTTCTCAAGAGACCCAGTACTTC; cdr3_aa: CSVVDSSQETQYF
j_call: TRBJ2-1; v_call: TRBV9; d_call: TRBD2; clone_size: .; cdr3_nt: TGTGCCAGCAGCTTGACTAGCGGGCACAATGAGCAGTTCTTC; cdr3_aa: CASSLTSGHNEQFF
j_call: TRBJ2-5; v_call: TRBV7-1; d_call: .; clone_size: few; cdr3_nt: TGTGCCAGCAGCCCAGACGCCGGACAAAGGAGGGCCCAGTACTTC; cdr3_aa: CASSPDAGQRRAQYF
j_call: TRBJ2-5; v_call: TRBV4-2; d_call: TRBD2; clone_size: .; cdr3_nt: TGTGCCAGCAGCCCGGGGATGACTAGCGGGGGGCAAGAGACCCAGTACTTC; cdr3_aa: CASSPGMTSGGQETQYF
j_call: TRBJ2-3; v_call: TRBV5-4; d_call: TRBD2; clone_size: .; cdr3_nt: TGTGCCAGCAGCTCCCCGCTAGCGGGAGAGGAGGGTACGCAGTATTTT; cdr3_aa: CASSSPLAGEEGTQYF
j_call: TRBJ2-7; v_call: TRBV14; d_call: .; clone_size: .; cdr3_nt: TGTGCCAGCAGCCCCTTCGAGGGACTCCCCTACGAGCAGTACTTC; cdr3_aa: CASSPFEGLPYEQYF
j_call: TRBJ1-2; v_call: TRBV18; d_call: .; clone_size: .; cdr3_nt: TGTGCCAGCTCACCGTCCGAAAATCTCGGGGGGGGTCGATATGGCTACACCTTC; cdr3_aa: CASSPSENLGGGRYGYTF
j_call: TRBJ2-1; v_call: TRBV27; d_call: .; clone_size: few; cdr3_nt: TGTGCCAGCAGTACAAACAGGGGGGGGAGTAATGAGCAGTTCTTC; cdr3_aa: CASSTNRGGSNEQFF
j_call: TRBJ2-2; v_call: TRBV29-1; d_call: .; clone_size: .; cdr3_nt: TGCAGCGTTCGCCAGGGGAGGGCCGGGGAGCTGTTTTTT; cdr3_aa: CSVRQGRAGELFF